One and the same sample provided the 5 T cell receptor beta chains below, sequenced in a study of OX40 agonist ivuxolimab in advanced cancers. The method was immunoSEQ multiplex PCR; TCRdb's version includes in-frame clones alone and lacks a portion of them. The sample shows about 120,000 clones, 80% to 90% of them seen only once. Sequencing was performed on CD4+ or CD8+ T cells sorted from blood, taken in a trial of the OX40 agonist ivuxolimab. These receptors came from an adult with an advanced solid tumor such as melanoma, head and neck, liver or kidney cancer.

CDR3 residues: CASSSFMPGLAGLQETQYF. CDR3 nucleotide sequence: TGTGCCAGCAGCTCTTTCATGCCGGGACTAGCGGGGCTCCAAGAGACCCAGTACTTC. V usage is TRBV7-2 and J usage is TRBJ2-5; 13 bases line up with TRBD2. The length of the CDR3 is 19 residues. With V trimmed by 4 bases and J by 1 base, 12 bases remained unmatched. The germline V gene has CDR1 SGHTA and CDR2 FQGNSA.

This chain links TRBV30 with TRBJ1-3; 8 nucleotides align to TRBD1. Per the germline V gene, CDR1 is GTSNPN and CDR2 is SVGIG (reference sequence). V trimming: 1 base; J trimming: 0 bases; junction bases outside the gene matches: 5. This CDR3 region has 16 residues. CDR3 nucleotides: TGTGCCTGGAGTGCGACCGGGACAGGCTCTGGAAACACCATATATTTT. Its protein product is CAWSATGTGSGNTIYF.

The V call is TRBV7-9, the J call TRBJ1-1; D is ambiguous. CDR1 is SEHNR and CDR2 is FQNEAQ in the germline V gene (reference sequence). This CDR3 comprises 14 residues. Between the trimmed V and J ends, which lost 0 bases and 4 bases, there was a span of 9 bases. CDR3 nucleotides: TGTGCCAGCAGCTTAGCATTGGAGAGCACTGAAGCTTTCTTT. This codes for CASSLALESTEAFF.

The chain couples TRBV28 to TRBJ1-5; 7 bases match TRBD1. Germline CDR1 is MDHEN and CDR2 is SYDVKM. The CDR3 spans 13 residues. The V segment lost 8 bases and the J segment 0 bases; nucleotides outside the gene matches: 1. CDR3 in DNA: TGTGCCAGCCGGGACAGTAGCAATCAGCCCCAGCATTTT. Protein: CASRDSSNQPQHF.

The chain links TRBV5-1 to TRBJ2-3; 12 nucleotides match TRBD2. V shed 4 bases and J 4 bases; nucleotides not matched to a gene: 7. Germline V lookup: CDR1 SGHRS, CDR2 YFSETQ. CDR3 length: 16 residues. The CDR3 loop is CASSAATSGGADTQYF. CDR3 DNA: TGCGCCAGCAGCGCGGCGACTAGCGGGGGCGCAGATACGCAGTATTTT.